This entry lists 2 T cell receptor beta chains sequenced from one sample in a study of T cells after somatic rescue of genetic block. Clones were sequenced by immunoSEQ multiplex PCR, and TCRdb holds only the in-frame ones, with some missing. The sample carries over 55,000 clones, about 90% recorded once. Sequencing was done on a sample of peripheral blood mononuclear cells (PBMCs). The source of these receptors is a middle-aged man.

With respect to this clone: It is unclear where the CDR3 begins or ends on the DNA, so no DNA is shown, and the CDR3 is as TCRdb lists it. The rearrangement links TRBV21-1 to TRBJ1-4; the D call TRBD1 from the table was never checked on the DNA. TRBV21-1 is tagged as a pseudogene. The CDR3 length equals 15 residues, ends included. The CDR3 protein is CASSKVGRGAEKLFF.

V gene TRBV7-6 combines with J gene TRBJ2-5; 8 nucleotides agree with TRBD2. CDR3 length equals 14 residues. V gave up 4 bases and J gave up 4 bases; unmatched junction bases: 5. Germline loops: CDR1 SGHVS, CDR2 FNYEAQ. The CDR3 DNA reads TGTGCCAGCAGCTCCGGACTAGCAGTAGAGACCCAGTACTTC. Translated, it gives CASSSGLAVETQYF.